The next 20 T cell receptor beta chains were all read from a single sample in a study of identical twins. TCRdb processed the 5' RACE reads anew with MiXCR; each CDR3 protein has one entry. Among hundreds of thousands of distinct CDR3 sequences listed, 15% to 20% were seen once. These same data were also listed under a study on T cells expressing NK-cell markers.

Sequenced input: PBMCs. Receptors originate from a woman aged 18-29 years in good health.

The V and J genes are TRBV10-3 and TRBJ2-3; no clear D gene. CDR1 is ENHRY and CDR2 is SYGVKD in the germline V gene. This CDR3 has 14 amino acids. Trimming took 3 bases from V and 6 from J, leaving 13 bases between them. The CDR3 is CAISDLRVGDTQYF. In nucleotides, the CDR3 is TGTGCCATCAGTGACCTCCGGGTGGGGGATACGCAGTATTTT.

There are a few counts of this clonotype. The chain has TRBV29-1 and TRBJ2-7, with TRBD1 matching 11 bases. J lost 0 bases, V lost 4 bases, and 14 bases had no gene match. CDR3 length equals 18 residues. Germline V gives CDR1 SQVTM, CDR2 ANQGSEA. The CDR3 DNA sequence: TGCAGCGTTGGGCCCTTTTCCCCGGGACAGGGGGACTCCTACGAGCAGTACTTC. Protein product: CSVGPFSPGQGDSYEQYF.

This clonotype has at least ten counts. V and J are TRBV12-3 or TRBV12-4 and TRBJ2-2, with D possibly matching TRBD1 (5 bases). The CDR3 loop spans 15 amino acids. The V and J ends lost 1 base and 3 bases respectively, with 9 bases between them. The CDR3 bases are TGTGCCAGCAGTTTAGTCAGGGTCCACACCGGGGAGCTGTTTTTT. Its translation: CASSLVRVHTGELFF.

This clonotype has just a few counts. The chain uses TRBV12-3 or TRBV12-4 and TRBJ2-3; D possibly corresponds to TRBD2 (5 bases). The CDR3 sequence is 16 residues long. Trimming left V 3 bases short and J 6 bases short, with 19 bases between. The CDR3, as DNA: TGTGCCAGCAGTTTCCCGACTATAACCGGGCTCGATACGCAGTATTTT. Its translation: CASSFPTITGLDTQYF.

As regards this clonotype: Sequence at one end of the junction differs from germline and may be a read error. This chain uses TRBV7-9 with TRBJ1-1; D uncertain. CDR3 size: 12 residues. Germline V lookup: CDR1 SEHNR, CDR2 FQNEAQ (reference sequence). CDR3 protein: CASSLITHGLSF. The CDR3 DNA sequence: TGTGCCAGCAGCCTGATCACCCACGGGCTTTCTTTT.

The rearrangement uses TRBV11-2 and TRBJ2-2; D is undetermined. The ends were cut back, 3 bases at V and 3 bases at J, with 5 bases in the middle. The germline V gene encodes CDR1 SGHAT and CDR2 FQNNGV. This CDR3 has 13 residues. The CDR3 DNA reads as TGTGCCAGCAGCTTTGTAGACACCGGGGAGCTGTTTTTT. Translation gives CASSFVDTGELFF.

The chain links TRBV6-6 to TRBJ2-2; D ambiguous. This CDR3 region has 11 residues. Germline V gene sequence: CDR1 MNHNY, CDR2 SVGAGI (reference sequence). V was pared by 2 bases and J by 8 bases, with 3 bases between. The CDR3 region has the DNA TGTGCCAGCAGTTACGAAGGGGAGCTGTTTTTT. Protein: CASSYEGELFF.

This chain uses TRBV6-5 with TRBJ2-4; TRBD2 might be the D (5 bases). The CDR3 length is 14 residues. Germline V gives CDR1 MNHEY, CDR2 SVGAGI. Trimming took 0 bases from V and 8 from J, leaving 11 bases between them. CDR3 protein: CASSYSTRTDIQYF. Written as DNA, the CDR3 is TGTGCCAGCAGTTACTCGACCAGGACTGACATTCAGTACTTC.

This clonotype showed up many times. The V call is TRBV18, the J call TRBJ2-7; D unresolved. Germline loops: CDR1 KGHSH, CDR2 LQKENI. The CDR3 is 14 residues long. The V end was cut by 3 bases, the J end by 0 bases, with 9 bases between. The CDR3 sequence: CASSPPSGSYEQYF. DNA for the CDR3: TGTGCCAGCTCACCTCCGAGTGGCTCCTACGAGCAGTACTTC.

This clonotype occurred a few times. V gene TRBV7-9 combines with J gene TRBJ1-1; unclear D gene. The V gene's germline CDR1 is SEHNR and CDR2 FQNEAQ (reference sequence). Trimming cost V 5 bases and J 0 bases, with 13 bases left between them. The CDR3 contains 15 residues. CDR3 in amino acids: CASSRTPGMNTEAFF. DNA of the CDR3: TGTGCCAGCAGCCGCACCCCAGGCATGAACACTGAAGCTTTCTTT.

This chain uses TRBV6-1 with TRBJ2-3, with D uncertain. V shed 0 bases and J shed 2 bases, with 9 bases lying between them. The CDR3 totals 15 residues. Germline V gene sequence: CDR1 MNHNS, CDR2 SASEGT. The CDR3 region has the DNA TGTGCCAGCAGTGAAGCTCACAGCCCCACAGATACGCAGTATTTT. It codes for CASSEAHSPTDTQYF.

The J gene is TRBJ2-5, the V gene TRBV20-1; D not resolved. Germline V lookup: CDR1 DFQATT, CDR2 SNEGSKA (reference sequence). This CDR3 is 14 amino acids long. V was clipped by 5 bases and J by 5 bases, with 18 bases between them. This CDR3 is CSALDTLQWETQYF. The CDR3 DNA is TGCAGTGCTCTTGACACCCTTCAGTGGGAGACCCAGTACTTC.

This clonotype was counted a few times. This chain connects TRBV29-1 to TRBJ2-7; possibly TRBD2 for D (6 bases). Germline V gives CDR1 SQVTM, CDR2 ANQGSEA. The CDR3 is 10 amino acids. V lost 6 bases and J 5 bases, leaving 8 bases between the germline ends. CDR3 residues: CSVGSHEQYF. In DNA form, the CDR3 reads TGCAGCGTCGGGAGTCACGAGCAGTACTTC.

The chain recombines TRBV24-1 with TRBJ1-1; 8 bases match TRBD1. The ends lost 5 bases at V and 1 base at J; junction bases unmatched: 11. The CDR3 totals 17 residues. The V gene's germline CDR1 is KGHDR and CDR2 SFDVKD. In DNA form, the CDR3 reads TGTGCCACCAGTGGTCCCCGCGGGGGACAGGAGAACACTGAAGCTTTCTTT. This gives the protein CATSGPRGGQENTEAFF.

V usage is TRBV7-9 and J usage is TRBJ1-1; the D gene is possibly TRBD1 (6 bases). The CDR3 consists of 13 residues. V was shortened by 3 bases and J by 5 bases, with 10 bases between the two germline ends. The germline V gene encodes CDR1 SEHNR and CDR2 FQNEAQ (reference sequence). CDR3 amino acids: CASSFTQGTEAFF. CDR3 bases: TGTGCCAGCAGCTTTACCCAGGGGACTGAAGCTTTCTTT.

This clonotype was detected a few times. CDR3 nucleotides: TGTGCCAGCAGCAAAGGCCCCCGGCCCAGGAACGAGCAGTACTTC. As protein: CASSKGPRPRNEQYF. The rearrangement uses TRBV21-1 and TRBJ2-7; the table names TRBD1, a call not compared with the DNA. TRBV21-1 represents a pseudogene. The CDR3 totals 15 residues.

The chain is built from TRBV20-1 and TRBJ2-3; 8 bases match TRBD2. Per germline, CDR1 DFQATT and CDR2 SNEGSKA (reference sequence). This CDR3 region has 16 residues. The V and J ends lost 1 base and 3 bases, in that order; junction bases with no gene match: 9. CDR3 DNA: TGCAGTGCTAGAGTTGCCGCGGGGGGTCGGACAGATACGCAGTATTTT. It specifies CSARVAAGGRTDTQYF.

This clonotype was seen more than once but under ten times. The chain uses TRBV12-3 or TRBV12-4 and TRBJ2-7; 9 bases align to TRBD2. This CDR3 comprises 16 residues. The V gene end was trimmed by 2 bases and the J gene end by 2 bases; junction bases not matched to a gene: 7. CDR3 DNA sequence: TGTGCCAGCAGTTTAATTCGCGGGAGGGCTACCTACGAGCAGTACTTC. Translated: CASSLIRGRATYEQYF.

The J gene is TRBJ2-7, the V gene TRBV7-2; no clear D. Germline V lookup: CDR1 SGHTA, CDR2 FQGNSA. This CDR3 is 15 amino acids long. V lost 4 bases, J lost 5 bases, and 18 bases lay in between. Written as DNA, the CDR3 is TGTGCCAGCAGCTCGGCCGTCGAGGTATTACACGAGCAGTACTTC. Amino acid sequence: CASSSAVEVLHEQYF.

Only a few counts were recorded for this clonotype. This rearrangement joins TRBV19 to TRBJ1-2; 8 bases are shared with TRBD1. Germline CDR1 is LNHDA and CDR2 is SQIVND (reference sequence). V gave up 3 bases and J gave up 6 bases; unmatched junction bases: 6. The length of the CDR3 is 14 residues. The CDR3 nucleotides read TGTGCCAGTAGTATCGGGGACAGGCGGAATGGCTACACCTTC. Its translation is CASSIGDRRNGYTF.